The clone carrying this T cell receptor (beta chain) has more than one count but fewer than ten. As yet, its antigen is unknown. Likely a read error: the CDR3 ends without its conserved phenylalanine or tryptophan. Trimming shortened V by 7 bases and J by 1 base, and 11 bases separated the two germline ends. This CDR3 contains 13 residues. Germline CDR1 and CDR2: SQVTM and ANQGSEA. The researchers produced TCR beta cDNA from 400 to 650 ng total RNA with a constant-region primer. Three nested multiplex PCR rounds, a slightly modified ARM-PCR method, built the TCR beta libraries. A C-beta reverse primer and TRBV1-TRBV30 forward primers served in each of the first two PCR rounds, at approximately 10 cycles apiece. TCRdb re-called the multiplex PCR reads with MiXCR, one entry per CDR3 protein. The sample consists of about 110,000 distinct CDR3 sequences, approximately 80% of them appearing once. The entry originates in a study of tumor-infiltrating lymphocytes in primary liver carcinoma. Study information: Tumor lesions were T1-T3 N0M0 and spanned roughly 4 to 10 cm.

The study, taken as a whole, reports: Pairs comparing tumor with adjacent tissue or blood overlapped less than pairs drawn from tumor regions. Tumors reached a significantly greater top-250-clone fraction than blood did (p = 0.039).

Co-extracting RNA and DNA was done with roughly 17-33 mg of unsorted bulk tissue as input. This receptor was identified in a middle-aged man with primary liver carcinoma and hepatitis B virus infection. Sequencing was done on a sample of liver tumor tissue from sampling region 3. Subset indicated: tumor region T3, left-lateral pole. V and J are TRBV29-1 and TRBJ2-1; D gene ambiguous. In DNA, the CDR3 is TGCAGCGCAGCCGGTACGTCCTACAATGAGCAGTTCATC. This gives the protein CSAAGTSYNEQFI.